This is a list of T cell receptor beta chains from one sample in a study of blood T cell repertoires in COVID-19. The data were produced by immunoSEQ multiplex PCR, yet TCRdb's version contains in-frame clones alone and is incomplete. This repertoire shows about 260,000 clones, around 87% found once; its top ten account for roughly 5%. What was sequenced was peripheral blood. The source of these receptors is a woman in her sixties or seventies with COVID-19, enrolled during active disease. Each CDR3 is given with its conserved first and last residue. Each record gives: D gene, V gene, J gene, clone size, CDR3 protein, CDR3 DNA. D genes are given only for firm matches. The size field is filled for only some rows; it gives once, few, many or a size class.

D gene: NA; V gene: TRBV4-3; J gene: TRBJ1-2; clone size: NA; CDR3 protein: CASSQGARFGYTF; CDR3 DNA: TGCGCCAGCAGCCAAGGGGCCCGGTTTGGCTACACCTTC
D gene: NA; V gene: TRBV28; J gene: TRBJ1-5; clone size: NA; CDR3 protein: CASSSGQRYQPQHF; CDR3 DNA: TGTGCCAGCAGTTCCGGACAGAGATATCAGCCCCAGCATTTT
D gene: NA; V gene: TRBV11-2; J gene: TRBJ1-2; clone size: once; CDR3 protein: CASSLVGTRYGYTF; CDR3 DNA: TGTGCCAGCAGCTTAGTAGGGACACGCTATGGCTACACCTTC
D gene: TRBD1; V gene: TRBV5-6; J gene: TRBJ2-6; clone size: once; CDR3 protein: CASSLPGQGNSGANVLTF; CDR3 DNA: TGTGCCAGCAGCCTTCCGGGACAGGGGAACTCTGGGGCCAACGTCCTGACTTTC
D gene: TRBD1; V gene: TRBV28; J gene: TRBJ1-2; clone size: once; CDR3 protein: CACSQGGSTGYGYTF; CDR3 DNA: TGTGCCTGTTCCCAGGGCGGGTCGACAGGGTATGGCTACACCTTC
D gene: TRBD2; V gene: TRBV11-1; J gene: TRBJ2-7; clone size: few; CDR3 protein: CASSSSERDAPYEQYF; CDR3 DNA: TGTGCCAGCAGCTCCTCGGAGCGGGACGCTCCCTACGAGCAGTACTTC
D gene: NA; V gene: TRBV3-1/TRBV3-2; J gene: TRBJ1-4; clone size: NA; CDR3 protein: CASSQSADREKLFF; CDR3 DNA: TGTGCCAGCAGCCAAAGCGCGGATCGCGAAAAACTGTTTTTT
D gene: NA; V gene: TRBV2; J gene: TRBJ1-1; clone size: NA; CDR3 protein: CASSPRGGTEAFF; CDR3 DNA: TGTGCCAGCAGCCCTCGCGGGGGCACTGAAGCTTTCTTT
D gene: NA; V gene: TRBV6-6; J gene: TRBJ1-1; clone size: NA; CDR3 protein: CASGSGREGTEAFF; CDR3 DNA: TGTGCCAGCGGTAGTGGCAGGGAAGGGACTGAAGCTTTCTTT
D gene: TRBD1; V gene: TRBV5-6; J gene: TRBJ1-6; clone size: NA; CDR3 protein: CASSLYAGGNSPLHF; CDR3 DNA: TGTGCCAGCAGCTTATATGCAGGGGGTAATTCACCCCTCCACTTT
D gene: NA; V gene: TRBV30; J gene: TRBJ1-2; clone size: NA; CDR3 protein: CAWTRTGSSYGYTF; CDR3 DNA: TGTGCCTGGACTAGAACGGGGTCGTCCTATGGCTACACCTTC
D gene: NA; V gene: TRBV10-2; J gene: TRBJ2-7; clone size: once; CDR3 protein: CASSWTISYEQYF; CDR3 DNA: TGCGCCAGCAGTTGGACTATCTCCTACGAGCAGTACTTC
D gene: TRBD1; V gene: TRBV5-1; J gene: TRBJ1-4; clone size: NA; CDR3 protein: CASSLSGQQFDEKLFF; CDR3 DNA: TGCGCCAGCAGCTTGTCGGGACAGCAATTTGATGAAAAACTGTTTTTT
D gene: TRBD1; V gene: TRBV28; J gene: TRBJ1-2; clone size: NA; CDR3 protein: CASSLEKGQGRPSYGYTF; CDR3 DNA: TGTGCCAGCAGTTTAGAGAAGGGACAGGGGCGTCCCTCGTATGGCTACACCTTC
D gene: NA; V gene: TRBV28; J gene: TRBJ2-1; clone size: NA; CDR3 protein: CASSLFTDYNEQFF; CDR3 DNA: TGTGCCAGCAGTTTATTTACAGACTACAATGAGCAGTTCTTC
D gene: NA; V gene: TRBV20-1; J gene: TRBJ1-2; clone size: NA; CDR3 protein: CSASPGGNYGYTF; CDR3 DNA: TGCAGTGCTAGTCCTGGGGGGAACTATGGCTACACCTTC
D gene: NA; V gene: TRBV12-3/TRBV12-4; J gene: TRBJ1-3; clone size: NA; CDR3 protein: CASTTFGNTIYF; CDR3 DNA: TGTGCCAGCACCACATTCGGAAACACCATATATTTT
D gene: NA; V gene: TRBV3-1/TRBV3-2; J gene: TRBJ1-2; clone size: NA; CDR3 protein: CASSQDQIDGYTF; CDR3 DNA: TGTGCCAGCAGCCAAGATCAGATTGATGGCTACACCTTC
D gene: NA; V gene: TRBV2; J gene: TRBJ1-6; clone size: once; CDR3 protein: CASSEVAGASLHF; CDR3 DNA: TGTGCCAGCAGTGAAGTGGCGGGGGCTTCCCTCCACTTT
D gene: TRBD1; V gene: TRBV4-1; J gene: TRBJ1-1; clone size: NA; CDR3 protein: CASRTGGTEAFF; CDR3 DNA: TGCGCCAGCAGGACAGGGGGCACTGAAGCTTTCTTT
D gene: NA; V gene: TRBV19; J gene: TRBJ2-2; clone size: NA; CDR3 protein: CASRTAPNTGELFF; CDR3 DNA: TGTGCCAGTAGGACAGCTCCGAACACCGGGGAGCTGTTTTTT
D gene: NA; V gene: TRBV7-9; J gene: TRBJ2-7; clone size: NA; CDR3 protein: CASSLALGATYEQYF; CDR3 DNA: TGTGCCAGCAGCTTAGCGCTCGGTGCCACCTACGAGCAGTACTTC
D gene: NA; V gene: TRBV24-1; J gene: TRBJ2-5; clone size: NA; CDR3 protein: CATSDLQGVGQETQYF; CDR3 DNA: TGTGCCACCAGTGATTTGCAAGGGGTAGGCCAAGAGACCCAGTACTTC
D gene: NA; V gene: TRBV30; J gene: TRBJ1-1; clone size: NA; CDR3 protein: CAWSVRQAAFF; CDR3 DNA: TGTGCCTGGAGTGTCCGGCAGGCAGCTTTCTTT
D gene: NA; V gene: TRBV6-5; J gene: TRBJ1-1; clone size: NA; CDR3 protein: CASTVDPRGEAFF; CDR3 DNA: TGTGCCAGCACCGTGGACCCCCGGGGTGAAGCTTTCTTT
D gene: NA; V gene: TRBV28; J gene: TRBJ2-7; clone size: once; CDR3 protein: CASSLFTGIYEQYF; CDR3 DNA: TGTGCCAGCAGTTTATTTACAGGGATCTACGAGCAGTACTTC
D gene: NA; V gene: TRBV4-3; J gene: TRBJ1-6; clone size: few; CDR3 protein: CASSRNTGLNSPLHF; CDR3 DNA: TGCGCCAGCAGCCGCAACACAGGTTTAAATTCACCCCTCCACTTT
D gene: TRBD1; V gene: TRBV12-3/TRBV12-4; J gene: TRBJ1-5; clone size: NA; CDR3 protein: CASGPGQNQPQHF; CDR3 DNA: TGTGCCAGCGGACCGGGACAGAATCAGCCCCAGCATTTT
D gene: NA; V gene: TRBV5-4; J gene: TRBJ2-2; clone size: NA; CDR3 protein: CASSPWYGRSDTGELFF; CDR3 DNA: TGTGCCAGCAGCCCTTGGTACGGGAGATCCGACACCGGGGAGCTGTTTTTT
D gene: TRBD2; V gene: TRBV6-1; J gene: TRBJ2-1; clone size: NA; CDR3 protein: CASSVTSGLAINEQFF; CDR3 DNA: TGTGCCAGCAGTGTCACAAGCGGACTAGCAATCAATGAGCAGTTCTTC
D gene: NA; V gene: TRBV7-3; J gene: TRBJ2-7; clone size: NA; CDR3 protein: CASSLRTGAFDEQYF; CDR3 DNA: TGTGCCAGCAGCTTAAGAACGGGAGCATTCGACGAGCAGTACTTC
D gene: TRBD2; V gene: TRBV29-1; J gene: TRBJ2-1; clone size: NA; CDR3 protein: CSVDFSLTSGRANEQFF; CDR3 DNA: TGCAGCGTTGATTTTTCCCTAACTAGCGGGAGGGCCAATGAGCAGTTCTTC